This TCR beta chain is from a study of T cell responses to AZD1222 COVID-19 vaccine. Whole-study findings and limits: Just a handful of AZD1222 recipients tested seropositive at baseline. The sample set comprised mostly white British donors with more females, and clonal diversity was possibly underestimated.

About this clone: Its antigen is unidentified.

Using immunoSEQ multiplex PCR, the repertoire was profiled, and TCRdb retains in-frame clones only, with some absent. There are under 150,000 clones in the sample; 80% to 95% occur only once, and under 3.5% lies in the top ten. The specimen was peripheral blood, collected on day 0 of AZD1222 vaccination. This TCR derives from an adult in good health.

CDR3 loop: CASSPSQTGLNYEQYF. The CDR3 nucleotides are TGTGCCAGTAGTCCCTCGCAGACAGGGTTGAACTACGAGCAGTACTTC. The chain recombines TRBV19 with TRBJ2-7, with 7 bases lining up with TRBD1. CDR1 is LNHDA and CDR2 is SQIVND in the germline V gene (reference sequence). The CDR3 is 16 amino acids. After removal of 5 bases from V and 3 bases from J, the junction contained 13 bases not matched to a gene.